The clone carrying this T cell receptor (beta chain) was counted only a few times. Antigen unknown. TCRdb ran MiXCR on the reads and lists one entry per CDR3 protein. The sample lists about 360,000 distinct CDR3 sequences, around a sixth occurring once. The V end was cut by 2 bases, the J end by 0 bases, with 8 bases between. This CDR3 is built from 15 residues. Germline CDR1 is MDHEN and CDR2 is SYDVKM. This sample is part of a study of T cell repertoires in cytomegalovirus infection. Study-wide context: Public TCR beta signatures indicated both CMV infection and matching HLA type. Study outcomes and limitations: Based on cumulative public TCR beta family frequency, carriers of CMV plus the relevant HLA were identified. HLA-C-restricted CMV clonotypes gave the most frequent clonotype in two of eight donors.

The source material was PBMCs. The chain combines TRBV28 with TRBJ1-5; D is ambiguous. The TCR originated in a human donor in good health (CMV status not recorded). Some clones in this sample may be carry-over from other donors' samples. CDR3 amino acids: CASSLLEYSNQPQHF. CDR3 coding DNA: TGTGCCAGCAGTTTACTAGAATATAGCAATCAGCCCCAGCATTTT.